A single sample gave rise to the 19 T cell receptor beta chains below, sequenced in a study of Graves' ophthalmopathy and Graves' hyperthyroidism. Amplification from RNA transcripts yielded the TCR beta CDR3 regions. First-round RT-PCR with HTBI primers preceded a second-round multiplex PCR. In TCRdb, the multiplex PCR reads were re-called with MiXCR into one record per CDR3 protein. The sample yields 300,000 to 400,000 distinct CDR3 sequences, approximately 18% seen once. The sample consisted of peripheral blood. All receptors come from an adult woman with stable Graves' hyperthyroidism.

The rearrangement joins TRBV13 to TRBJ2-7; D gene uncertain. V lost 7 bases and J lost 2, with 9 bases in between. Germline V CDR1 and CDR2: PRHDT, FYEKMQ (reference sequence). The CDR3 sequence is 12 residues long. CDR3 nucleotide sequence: TGTGCCAGCATTCCGGAAACCTACGAGCAGTACTTC. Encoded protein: CASIPETYEQYF.

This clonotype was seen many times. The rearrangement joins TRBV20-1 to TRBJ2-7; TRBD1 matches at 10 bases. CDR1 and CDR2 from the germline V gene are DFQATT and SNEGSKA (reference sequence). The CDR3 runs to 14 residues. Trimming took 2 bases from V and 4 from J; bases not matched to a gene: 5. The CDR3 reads CSARRTGGLYEQYF. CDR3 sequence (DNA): TGCAGTGCTAGACGGACAGGGGGACTTTACGAGCAGTACTTC.

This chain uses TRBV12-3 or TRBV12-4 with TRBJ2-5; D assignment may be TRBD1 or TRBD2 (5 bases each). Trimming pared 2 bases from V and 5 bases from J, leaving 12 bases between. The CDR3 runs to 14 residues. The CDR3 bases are TGTGCCAGCAGTTTATGTGGGGGAGTTGAGACCCAGTACTTC. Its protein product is CASSLCGGVETQYF.

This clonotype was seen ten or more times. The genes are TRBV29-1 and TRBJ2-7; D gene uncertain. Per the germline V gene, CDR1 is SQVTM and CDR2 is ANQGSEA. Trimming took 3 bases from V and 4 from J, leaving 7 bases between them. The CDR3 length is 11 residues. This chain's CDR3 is CSVEVFYEQYF. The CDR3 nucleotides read TGCAGCGTTGAGGTCTTTTACGAGCAGTACTTC.

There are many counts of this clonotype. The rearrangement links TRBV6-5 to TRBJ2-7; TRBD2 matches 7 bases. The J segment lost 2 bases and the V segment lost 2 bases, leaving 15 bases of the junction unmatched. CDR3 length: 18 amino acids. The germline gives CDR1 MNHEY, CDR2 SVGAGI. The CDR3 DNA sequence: TGTGCCAGCAGTTACAGGCCATCGATACTAGCGAGACCCTACGAGCAGTACTTC. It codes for CASSYRPSILARPYEQYF.

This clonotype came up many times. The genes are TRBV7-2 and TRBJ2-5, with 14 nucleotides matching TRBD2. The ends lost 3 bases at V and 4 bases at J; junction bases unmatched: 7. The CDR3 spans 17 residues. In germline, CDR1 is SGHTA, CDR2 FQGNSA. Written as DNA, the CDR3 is TGTGCCAGCAGCTTCCCCGGACTAGCGGGAGGTATAGAGACCCAGTACTTC. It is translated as CASSFPGLAGGIETQYF.

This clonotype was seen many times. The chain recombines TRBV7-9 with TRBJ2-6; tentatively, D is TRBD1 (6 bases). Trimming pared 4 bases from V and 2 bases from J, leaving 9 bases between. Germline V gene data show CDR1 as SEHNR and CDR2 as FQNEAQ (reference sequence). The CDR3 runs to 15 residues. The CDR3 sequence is CASSYTGTGANVLTF. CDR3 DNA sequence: TGTGCCAGCAGCTATACAGGGACTGGGGCCAACGTCCTGACTTTC.

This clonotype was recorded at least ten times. The CDR3 loop is CASSFSTESYEQYF. The CDR3 region has the DNA TGTGCCAGCAGTTTTTCGACAGAGTCCTACGAGCAGTACTTC. J is TRBJ2-7 and V is TRBV12-3 or TRBV12-4, with D possibly being TRBD1 (5 bases). V was clipped by 3 bases and J by 1 base, with 10 bases between them. The CDR3 is 14 amino acids.

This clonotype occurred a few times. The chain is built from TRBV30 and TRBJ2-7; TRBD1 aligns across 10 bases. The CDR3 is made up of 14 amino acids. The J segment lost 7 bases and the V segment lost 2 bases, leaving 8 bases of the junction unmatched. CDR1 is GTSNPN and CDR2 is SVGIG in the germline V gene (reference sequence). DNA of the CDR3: TGTGCCTGGAGTCAACCGGGACAGGGGCAAGAGCAGTACTTC. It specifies CAWSQPGQGQEQYF. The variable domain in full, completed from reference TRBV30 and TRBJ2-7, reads SQTIHQWPATLVQPVGSPLSLECTVEGTSNPNLYWYRQAAGRGLQLLFYSVGIGQISSEVPQNLSASRPQDRQFILSSKKLLLSDSGFYLCAWSQPGQGQEQYFGPGTRLTVT.

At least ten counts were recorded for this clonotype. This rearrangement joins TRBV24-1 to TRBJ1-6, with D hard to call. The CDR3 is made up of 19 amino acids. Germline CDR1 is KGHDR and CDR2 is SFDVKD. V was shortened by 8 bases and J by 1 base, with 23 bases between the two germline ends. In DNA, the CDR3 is TGTGCCACCACCTCAATCCCGGTATCGGAAGGATCCTATAATTCACCCCTCCACTTT. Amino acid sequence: CATTSIPVSEGSYNSPLHF.

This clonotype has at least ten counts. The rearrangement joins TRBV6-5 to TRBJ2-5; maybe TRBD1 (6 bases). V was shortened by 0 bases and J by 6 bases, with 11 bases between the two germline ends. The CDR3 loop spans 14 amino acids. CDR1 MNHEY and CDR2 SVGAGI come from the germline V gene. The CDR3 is CASSYSMQGKTQYF. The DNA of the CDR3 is TGTGCCAGCAGTTACTCGATGCAGGGGAAGACCCAGTACTTC.

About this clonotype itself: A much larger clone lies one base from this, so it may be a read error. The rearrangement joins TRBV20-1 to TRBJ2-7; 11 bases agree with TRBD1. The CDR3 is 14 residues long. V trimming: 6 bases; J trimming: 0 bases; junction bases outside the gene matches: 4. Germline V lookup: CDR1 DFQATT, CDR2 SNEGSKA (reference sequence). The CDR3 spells CSARDRGISYEQYV. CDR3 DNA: TGCAGTGCACGGGACAGGGGGATCTCCTACGAGCAGTACGTC.

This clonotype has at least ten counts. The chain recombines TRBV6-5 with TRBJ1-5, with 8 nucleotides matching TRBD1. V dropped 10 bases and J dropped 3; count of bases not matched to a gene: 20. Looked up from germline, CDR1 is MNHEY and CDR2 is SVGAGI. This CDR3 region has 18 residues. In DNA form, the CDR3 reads TGTGCCACCCAACAGGGGGACTACGACCTTGTTACCAATCAGCCCCAGCATTTT. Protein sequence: CATQQGDYDLVTNQPQHF.

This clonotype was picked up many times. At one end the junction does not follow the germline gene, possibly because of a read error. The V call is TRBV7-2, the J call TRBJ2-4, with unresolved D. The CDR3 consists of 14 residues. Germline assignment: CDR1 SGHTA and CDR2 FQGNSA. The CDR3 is CASSPQSSKNIKYF. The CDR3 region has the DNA TGTGCCAGCAGCCCCCAAAGTAGCAAAAACATTAAGTACTTC.

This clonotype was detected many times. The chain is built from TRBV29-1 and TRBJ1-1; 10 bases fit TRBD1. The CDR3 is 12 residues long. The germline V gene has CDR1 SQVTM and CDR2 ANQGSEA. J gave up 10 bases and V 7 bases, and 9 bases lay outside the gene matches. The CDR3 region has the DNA TGCAGCGGGAGACAGGGGGCAGGGGGAGCTTTCTTT. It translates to CSGRQGAGGAFF.

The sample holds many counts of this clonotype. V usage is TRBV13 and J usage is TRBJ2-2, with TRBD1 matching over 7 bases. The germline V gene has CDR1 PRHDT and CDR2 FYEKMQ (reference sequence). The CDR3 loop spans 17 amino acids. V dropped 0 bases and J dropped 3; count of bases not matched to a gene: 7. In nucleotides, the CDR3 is TGTGCCAGCAGCTTAGGAGGGGGCCGAGGATACACCGGGGAGCTGTTTTTT. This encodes CASSLGGGRGYTGELFF. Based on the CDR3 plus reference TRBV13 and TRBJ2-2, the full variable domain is AAGVIQSPRHLIKEKRETATLKCYPIPRHDTVYWYQQGPGQDPQFLISFYEKMQSDKGSIPDRFSAQQFSDYHSELNMSSLELGDSALYFCASSLGGGRGYTGELFFGEGSRLTVL.

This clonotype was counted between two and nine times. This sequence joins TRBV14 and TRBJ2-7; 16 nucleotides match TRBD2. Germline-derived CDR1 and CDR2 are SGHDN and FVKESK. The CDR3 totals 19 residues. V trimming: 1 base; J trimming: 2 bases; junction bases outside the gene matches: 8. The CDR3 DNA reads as TGTGCCAGCAGCCAAGTGCATAGGGGACTAGCGGGAGGGCCCTACGAGCAGTACTTC. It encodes CASSQVHRGLAGGPYEQYF.

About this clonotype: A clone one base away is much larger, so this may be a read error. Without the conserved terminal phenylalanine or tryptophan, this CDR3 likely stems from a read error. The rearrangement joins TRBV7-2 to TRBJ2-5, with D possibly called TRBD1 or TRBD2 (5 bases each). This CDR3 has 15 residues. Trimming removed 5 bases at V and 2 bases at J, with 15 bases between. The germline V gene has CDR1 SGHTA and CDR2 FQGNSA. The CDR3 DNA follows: TGTGCCAGCAGCCTAATCGGGACGGTGCAAGAGACCCAGTACTCC. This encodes CASSLIGTVQETQYS.

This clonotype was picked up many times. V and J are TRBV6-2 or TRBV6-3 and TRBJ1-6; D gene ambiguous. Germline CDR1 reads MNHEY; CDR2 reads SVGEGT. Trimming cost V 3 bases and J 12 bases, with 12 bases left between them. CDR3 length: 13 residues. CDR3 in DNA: TGTGCCAGCAGTTATCGCGAGGTGAGACCCCTCCACTTT. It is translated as CASSYREVRPLHF.